Listed here is a single T cell receptor (beta chain). It lacks a known antigen. No clone much larger than this one lies a single base away; base qualities are absent. For repertoire sequencing, the TCR beta CDR3 regions were amplified from RNA transcripts. HTBI primers and the Qiagen OneStep RT-PCR kit were used in a first-round RT-PCR, which was followed by a second-round multiplex PCR, size selection and purification. Sequencing of the libraries was carried out on an Illumina HiSeq2000 in paired-end mode with 100 bp reads. From the authors' description of their analysis: Reads were processed with SOAPnuke, discarding reads with adapters, uncalled bases, mean Phred below 15, or no exact constant-primer or identifier match. COPE v1.2.5 was used to merge the high-quality paired reads. Each unique nucleotide sequence was defined as a clonotype, and clonotypes were aligned to IMGT TRB V, D and J references with MiTCR v1.1. The analysis was limited to V-J combinations with a frequency above 0.0001, which together covered roughly 99% of the repertoires. For each V-J combination, a TCR clonal expansion and chaos score was defined as F50 clonal expansion divided by the chaos observed in the TCRdist matrix. Welch's t-statistics and random forest were used to narrow the features down to around 13 V-J combinations, which were then fed into a naive Bayes classifier. Thyroid-blood repertoire similarity was quantified with the Morisita-Horn index. The public reads were reprocessed in TCRdb via fastp at Q25 and MiXCR, keeping in-frame beta chains. When rows share a CDR3 protein, they turn into one entry using the most common DNA and genes. TCRdb, not the original authors, processed these V and J calls. In all, the sample holds around 470,000 distinct CDR3 sequences, and approximately 15% of those were seen once. More than 8.5% of the sample is held by the ten biggest clonotypes.

This sample was taken from a study of Graves' ophthalmopathy and Graves' hyperthyroidism (dated by TCRdb to 2017 to 2018). General notes on the study: Peripheral blood was collected at initial diagnosis, before any treatment. For training and testing, the 100 or so patients in the discovery cohort were randomly divided in a 7:3 ratio. The study used signatures of the TCR beta repertoire to tell Graves' ophthalmopathy apart from Graves' hyperthyroidism and to predict which patients would progress to ophthalmopathy. For independent validation, a separate cohort was made up of some 19 hyperthyroidism patients plus 17 patients who later progressed from hyperthyroidism to ophthalmopathy. Once sampling was done, hyperthyroidism patients were given methimazole at a starting dose of 30 mg daily, while ophthalmopathy patients were given high-dose intravenous methylprednisolone. In total, over 130 blood samples were TCR-sequenced: approximately 42 ophthalmopathy, approximately 75 hyperthyroidism and about 17 hyperthyroidism-to-ophthalmopathy patients. A discovery set of 100 patients (approximately 42 ophthalmopathy, about 59 stable hyperthyroidism) was enrolled to explore V-J signatures distinguishing ophthalmopathy from hyperthyroidism. T-cell repertoires of thyroid tissue and blood were compared in over 5 hyperthyroidism patients. The study at large found these results: Among expanded thyroid clonotypes with frequency above 0.001, most also showed up in blood, which suggests that blood repertoires may reflect the thyroid immune response. In validation, the model predicted ophthalmopathy progression with over 60% sensitivity and around 72% specificity; about a dozen predicted patients were CT-confirmed with GO in a median of roughly 6.8 months. No statistical method was used to predetermine the sample size, and group allocation was not hidden from the investigators. Ophthalmopathy was separated from stable hyperthyroidism by the 13-signature model with 85% to 90% sensitivity and 81% to 84% specificity in cross-validation and with 80%/75% in the test set.

The ophthalmopathy patients had moderately to severely active disease, with a Clinical Activity Score of 3 or higher, a NOSPECS grade of 4 or higher, and a disease duration of less than 3 months. Anyone with other autoimmune diseases, uncontrolled infections, pregnancy or lactation was excluded from the study. Diagnosis was based on clinical symptoms, serum thyroxine, TRAb, thyroid ultrasound and orbital computed tomography. PBMCs were isolated from 7.5 to 10 ml of fresh peripheral blood by Ficoll-Paque density gradient centrifugation. Total RNA was extracted using Trizol reagent, and RNA quality was checked on an Agilent 2100 Bioanalyzer. The germline V gene (reference sequence) gives CDR1 as GTSNPN and CDR2 as SVGIG. The CDR3 numbers 17 residues from cysteine through phenylalanine. Only CDR3 DNA remains: 51 bases, in frame from the first base. V has 3 bases trimmed and J has 0 bases trimmed; junction bases matching no gene number 8.

This chain joins TRBV30 to TRBJ1-6; 7 bases in the junction line up with TRBD1. This clonotype was obtained from a woman aged 25-40 years with Graves' ophthalmopathy. Donor details come from another sample of the same person, matched by shared clones. The sequencing input was blood. The nucleotides read TGTGCCTGGAGCAGGGGCAGGGACAGCTCCTATAATTCACCCCTCCACTTT. This translates into CAWSRGRDSSYNSPLHF.